This is a list of T cell receptor beta chains from one sample in a study of CD8+ T cells in alopecia areata. Sequenced by immunoSEQ multiplex PCR; TCRdb stores in-frame clones only, minus some. The table records approximately 45,000 clones, less than 70% of them present only once. This specimen consisted of CD8+ T cells sorted from blood, obtained at week 4, from a patient treated with tofacitinib. Receptor source: a human donor with alopecia areata. CDR3s include the opening cysteine and the closing phenylalanine or tryptophan. A D gene is named only where the DNA matches it firmly. The size field is filled for only some rows; it gives once, few, many or a size class.

J gene: TRBJ2-1; D gene: TRBD2; clone size: -; V gene: TRBV30; CDR3 protein: CAWSSGGNEQFF; CDR3 DNA: TGTGCCTGGAGCTCGGGGGGGAATGAGCAGTTCTTC
J gene: TRBJ2-7; D gene: -; clone size: -; V gene: TRBV30; CDR3 protein: CAWSVQGDEQYF; CDR3 DNA: TGTGCCTGGAGTGTACAGGGAGACGAGCAGTACTTC
J gene: TRBJ2-6; D gene: -; clone size: -; V gene: TRBV9; CDR3 protein: CASSVEGSGANVLTF; CDR3 DNA: TGTGCCAGCAGCGTAGAAGGGTCTGGGGCCAACGTCCTGACTTTC
J gene: TRBJ2-7; D gene: -; clone size: -; V gene: TRBV15; CDR3 protein: CALDCSYEQYF; CDR3 DNA: TGTGCCCTCGACTGCTCCTACGAGCAGTACTTC
J gene: TRBJ2-5; D gene: TRBD1; clone size: -; V gene: TRBV23-1; CDR3 protein: CAKPGQGQETQYF; CDR3 DNA: TGCGCGAAACCGGGACAGGGTCAAGAGACCCAGTACTTC
J gene: TRBJ2-1; D gene: TRBD1; clone size: few; V gene: TRBV18; CDR3 protein: CASSPPAGQDYNEQFF; CDR3 DNA: TGTGCCAGCTCACCACCTGCAGGACAGGATTACAATGAGCAGTTCTTC
J gene: TRBJ1-1; D gene: -; clone size: -; V gene: TRBV7-2; CDR3 protein: CASKTGRRAEAFF; CDR3 DNA: TGTGCCAGCAAAACAGGGCGGAGGGCTGAAGCTTTCTTT
J gene: TRBJ2-3; D gene: -; clone size: few; V gene: TRBV5-5; CDR3 protein: CASSLETLADTQYF; CDR3 DNA: TGTGCCAGCAGCTTGGAGACGCTCGCAGATACGCAGTATTTT
J gene: TRBJ2-7; D gene: TRBD2; clone size: -; V gene: TRBV2; CDR3 protein: CASSATSGGAYEQYF; CDR3 DNA: TGTGCCAGCAGTGCCACTAGCGGGGGAGCCTACGAGCAGTACTTC
J gene: TRBJ2-5; D gene: -; clone size: -; V gene: TRBV4-3; CDR3 protein: CASSPDQETQYF; CDR3 DNA: TGCGCCAGCAGCCCCGACCAAGAGACCCAGTACTTC
J gene: TRBJ2-7; D gene: -; clone size: once; V gene: TRBV30; CDR3 protein: CAWSPSYEQYF; CDR3 DNA: TGTGCCTGGAGTCCATCCTACGAGCAGTACTTC
J gene: TRBJ2-7; D gene: TRBD1; clone size: -; V gene: TRBV27; CDR3 protein: CASSLTGAPYEQYF; CDR3 DNA: TGTGCCAGCAGTCTAACAGGGGCCCCCTACGAGCAGTACTTC
J gene: TRBJ2-7; D gene: TRBD1; clone size: once; V gene: TRBV29-1; CDR3 protein: CSVTANTGTGGISYEQYF; CDR3 DNA: TGCAGCGTCACCGCTAATACCGGGACAGGGGGTATCTCCTACGAGCAGTACTTC
J gene: TRBJ2-3; D gene: TRBD1; clone size: -; V gene: TRBV29-1; CDR3 protein: CSVGQGTDTQYF; CDR3 DNA: TGCAGCGTCGGACAGGGCACAGATACGCAGTATTTT
J gene: TRBJ2-1; D gene: -; clone size: -; V gene: TRBV29-1; CDR3 protein: CSVPPGGPFEQFF; CDR3 DNA: TGCAGCGTTCCACCGGGGGGCCCGTTTGAGCAGTTCTTC
J gene: TRBJ2-7; D gene: TRBD1; clone size: -; V gene: TRBV29-1; CDR3 protein: CSVWTGGTEQYF; CDR3 DNA: TGCAGCGTCTGGACAGGGGGAACCGAGCAGTACTTC
J gene: TRBJ1-1; D gene: -; clone size: -; V gene: TRBV6-1; CDR3 protein: CASSPSLNTEAFF; CDR3 DNA: TGTGCCAGCAGCCCCTCTTTGAACACTGAAGCTTTCTTT
J gene: TRBJ2-4; D gene: TRBD1; clone size: -; V gene: TRBV14; CDR3 protein: CASSQGSPGTENIQYF; CDR3 DNA: TGTGCCAGCAGCCAAGGATCCCCCGGGACAGAAAACATTCAGTACTTC
J gene: TRBJ1-1; D gene: -; clone size: -; V gene: TRBV5-4; CDR3 protein: CASSQDRIMNTEAFF; CDR3 DNA: TGCGCCAGCAGCCAAGATAGAATCATGAACACTGAAGCTTTCTTT
J gene: TRBJ2-7; D gene: -; clone size: -; V gene: TRBV6-6; CDR3 protein: CASSYSSQGSYEQYF; CDR3 DNA: TGTGCCAGCAGTTACTCGTCCCAGGGGTCCTACGAGCAGTACTTC
J gene: TRBJ2-7; D gene: -; clone size: few; V gene: TRBV29-1; CDR3 protein: CSVEDSNTYEQYF; CDR3 DNA: TGCAGCGTTGAAGACTCAAACACCTACGAGCAGTACTTC
J gene: TRBJ2-2; D gene: -; clone size: -; V gene: TRBV9; CDR3 protein: CASSVGISTGELFF; CDR3 DNA: TGTGCCAGCAGCGTAGGTATTTCCACCGGGGAGCTGTTTTTT
J gene: TRBJ2-5; D gene: -; clone size: -; V gene: TRBV30; CDR3 protein: CAWSVQAGQETQYF; CDR3 DNA: TGTGCCTGGAGTGTACAGGCAGGCCAAGAGACCCAGTACTTC
J gene: TRBJ1-1; D gene: -; clone size: -; V gene: TRBV9; CDR3 protein: CASSPYERGTEAFF; CDR3 DNA: TGTGCCAGCAGCCCCTATGAGAGGGGCACTGAAGCTTTCTTT
J gene: TRBJ2-3; D gene: -; clone size: -; V gene: TRBV7-9; CDR3 protein: CASSLIPDTQYF; CDR3 DNA: TGTGCCAGCAGCTTAATACCAGATACGCAGTATTTT
J gene: TRBJ2-5; D gene: -; clone size: -; V gene: TRBV30; CDR3 protein: CALLRDSQETQYF; CDR3 DNA: TGTGCCTTGCTCCGGGACTCACAAGAGACCCAGTACTTC
J gene: TRBJ2-7; D gene: TRBD1; clone size: -; V gene: TRBV29-1; CDR3 protein: CSVEREETGANYEQYF; CDR3 DNA: TGCAGCGTTGAAAGAGAGGAGACAGGGGCTAACTACGAGCAGTACTTC
J gene: TRBJ1-1; D gene: -; clone size: few; V gene: TRBV29-1; CDR3 protein: CSGRNTEAFF; CDR3 DNA: TGCAGCGGCAGGAACACTGAAGCTTTCTTT
J gene: TRBJ1-1; D gene: TRBD1; clone size: -; V gene: TRBV30; CDR3 protein: CATEGTGSAAFF; CDR3 DNA: TGTGCCACAGAGGGGACAGGGTCAGCAGCTTTCTTT
J gene: TRBJ2-5; D gene: TRBD2; clone size: -; V gene: TRBV10-2; CDR3 protein: CASSESGGIQETQYF; CDR3 DNA: TGCGCCAGCAGTGAAAGCGGGGGGATCCAAGAGACCCAGTACTTC
J gene: TRBJ1-1; D gene: -; clone size: -; V gene: TRBV29-1; CDR3 protein: CSVEGGAGTEAFF; CDR3 DNA: TGCAGCGTTGAAGGGGGCGCGGGCACTGAAGCTTTCTTT
J gene: TRBJ2-6; D gene: -; clone size: few; V gene: TRBV7-9; CDR3 protein: CASSPPSGANVLTF; CDR3 DNA: TGTGCCAGCAGCCCTCCCTCTGGGGCCAACGTCCTGACTTTC
J gene: TRBJ2-3; D gene: TRBD2; clone size: -; V gene: TRBV5-1; CDR3 protein: CASSLAGGGDTDTQYF; CDR3 DNA: TGCGCCAGCAGCTTGGCCGGGGGAGGGGACACAGATACGCAGTATTTT
J gene: TRBJ2-1; D gene: -; clone size: -; V gene: TRBV5-4; CDR3 protein: CASSPKGSDDGEQFF; CDR3 DNA: TGTGCCAGCAGCCCTAAAGGTTCGGACGACGGTGAGCAGTTCTTC
J gene: TRBJ2-7; D gene: TRBD1; clone size: once; V gene: TRBV5-6; CDR3 protein: CASSFSQGAISYEQYF; CDR3 DNA: TGTGCCAGCAGCTTCAGCCAGGGGGCGATATCCTACGAGCAGTACTTC
J gene: TRBJ1-4; D gene: TRBD1; clone size: few; V gene: TRBV19; CDR3 protein: CASSISTGYEKLFF; CDR3 DNA: TGTGCCAGTAGTATCTCGACAGGGTATGAAAAACTGTTTTTT
J gene: TRBJ2-7; D gene: -; clone size: -; V gene: TRBV29-1; CDR3 protein: CSVEGADHYEQYF; CDR3 DNA: TGCAGCGTTGAAGGAGCGGATCATTACGAGCAGTACTTC
J gene: TRBJ2-1; D gene: -; clone size: -; V gene: TRBV7-6; CDR3 protein: CASSLVGPNNEQFF; CDR3 DNA: TGTGCCAGCAGCTTAGTAGGGCCGAACAATGAGCAGTTCTTC
J gene: TRBJ2-2; D gene: TRBD2; clone size: once; V gene: TRBV30; CDR3 protein: CAWSLATNTGELFF; CDR3 DNA: TGTGCCTGGTCACTAGCGACGAACACCGGGGAGCTGTTTTTT
J gene: TRBJ2-1; D gene: TRBD2; clone size: -; V gene: TRBV6-5; CDR3 protein: CASSYVAGGYNEQFF; CDR3 DNA: TGTGCCAGCAGTTACGTAGCGGGGGGCTACAATGAGCAGTTCTTC
J gene: TRBJ2-7; D gene: -; clone size: -; V gene: TRBV19; CDR3 protein: CASSIGSGSYEQYF; CDR3 DNA: TGTGCCAGTAGTATAGGGAGTGGGAGCTACGAGCAGTACTTC
J gene: TRBJ1-1; D gene: TRBD1; clone size: -; V gene: TRBV30; CDR3 protein: CAWSVGTGTNTEAFF; CDR3 DNA: TGTGCCTGGAGTGTTGGGACAGGGACGAACACTGAAGCTTTCTTT
J gene: TRBJ2-3; D gene: -; clone size: -; V gene: TRBV4-3; CDR3 protein: CASSQDASYTDTQYF; CDR3 DNA: TGCGCCAGCAGCCAAGATGCGTCATACACAGATACGCAGTATTTT
J gene: TRBJ2-1; D gene: -; clone size: -; V gene: TRBV11-1; CDR3 protein: CASSPSGSGNEQFF; CDR3 DNA: TGTGCCAGCAGCCCCAGCGGTAGCGGCAATGAGCAGTTCTTC
J gene: TRBJ2-1; D gene: TRBD2; clone size: -; V gene: TRBV29-1; CDR3 protein: CSVETSGGADIEQFF; CDR3 DNA: TGCAGCGTTGAAACTAGCGGGGGGGCCGATATTGAGCAGTTCTTC
J gene: TRBJ2-1; D gene: -; clone size: -; V gene: TRBV13; CDR3 protein: CASSWGNEQFF; CDR3 DNA: TGTGCCAGCAGCTGGGGCAATGAGCAGTTCTTC
J gene: TRBJ1-1; D gene: -; clone size: -; V gene: TRBV20-1; CDR3 protein: CSASPDIAFF; CDR3 DNA: TGCAGTGCTAGTCCGGATATCGCTTTCTTT
J gene: TRBJ1-1; D gene: -; clone size: -; V gene: TRBV19; CDR3 protein: CATRRGGTEAFF; CDR3 DNA: TGTGCCACTAGAAGGGGAGGCACTGAAGCTTTCTTT
J gene: TRBJ2-5; D gene: TRBD2; clone size: once; V gene: TRBV27; CDR3 protein: CASRTAGGRGVRTQYF; CDR3 DNA: TGTGCCAGCAGGACAGCGGGGGGACGAGGTGTTCGGACCCAGTACTTC
J gene: TRBJ2-1; D gene: TRBD2; clone size: -; V gene: TRBV9; CDR3 protein: CASSPHPGGGYNEQFF; CDR3 DNA: TGTGCCAGCAGCCCACACCCCGGCGGGGGGTACAATGAGCAGTTCTTC
J gene: TRBJ2-7; D gene: -; clone size: -; V gene: TRBV29-1; CDR3 protein: CSGLADGEQYF; CDR3 DNA: TGCAGCGGTCTCGCCGACGGTGAGCAGTACTTC
J gene: TRBJ2-1; D gene: -; clone size: few; V gene: TRBV7-2; CDR3 protein: CASTTSSYPNEQFF; CDR3 DNA: TGTGCCAGCACCACCTCCTCATATCCTAATGAGCAGTTCTTC
J gene: TRBJ2-3; D gene: TRBD1; clone size: -; V gene: TRBV4-3; CDR3 protein: CASSPGTGSTDTQYF; CDR3 DNA: TGCGCCAGCAGCCCGGGGACAGGTAGCACAGATACGCAGTATTTT
J gene: TRBJ2-7; D gene: TRBD1; clone size: -; V gene: TRBV9; CDR3 protein: CASSAEPGQGAYEQYF; CDR3 DNA: TGTGCCAGCAGCGCGGAACCGGGACAGGGGGCCTACGAGCAGTACTTC
J gene: TRBJ1-1; D gene: TRBD1; clone size: -; V gene: TRBV6-5; CDR3 protein: CASSYGSGGSAFF; CDR3 DNA: TGTGCCAGCAGTTACGGTTCAGGGGGCAGCGCTTTCTTT
J gene: TRBJ2-1; D gene: TRBD2; clone size: -; V gene: TRBV29-1; CDR3 protein: CSVEGTSGGDAYEQFF; CDR3 DNA: TGCAGCGTTGAAGGGACTAGCGGGGGGGATGCGTATGAGCAGTTCTTC
J gene: TRBJ1-5; D gene: -; clone size: -; V gene: TRBV4-1; CDR3 protein: CASSQADRDQPQHF; CDR3 DNA: TGCGCCAGCAGCCAAGCGGACCGAGATCAGCCCCAGCATTTT